One and the same sample provided the 15 T cell receptor beta chains below, sequenced in a study of immune heterogeneity within non-small cell lung tumors. Bulk tumor genomic DNA, roughly 540 ng per sample, was the template. Doctors removed several biopsies from each primary tumor during surgery, keeping them far apart. Patients underwent curative surgery for untreated, newly diagnosed non-small cell lung cancer. Amplification of TCR beta CDR3 was performed by multiplex PCR with 32 V and 13 J primers. TCRdb called the multiplex PCR reads again in MiXCR, with one record for every CDR3 protein. In the table there are 4,500 or so distinct CDR3 sequences, around a third of which are singletons. The specimen sequenced was lung tumor tissue. The receptors here all came from a woman aged 50 to 60 with non-small cell lung cancer.

The chain carries TRBV24-1 and TRBJ2-5; no clear D gene. In germline, CDR1 is KGHDR, CDR2 SFDVKD. Trimming removed 0 bases at V and 3 bases at J, with 13 bases between. The CDR3 runs to 16 residues. CDR3 amino acids: CATSDLMSAGKETQYF. The CDR3 region has the DNA TGTGCCACCAGTGATTTGATGTCAGCAGGCAAAGAGACCCAGTACTTC.

This clonotype has just a few counts. The V and J genes are TRBV6-6 and TRBJ2-5; D is unresolved. This CDR3 comprises 14 residues. Germline V gene data show CDR1 as MNHNY and CDR2 as SVGAGI (reference sequence). The ends were cut back, 2 bases at V and 2 bases at J, with 9 bases in the middle. DNA for the CDR3: TGTGCCAGCAGTTACGGGAACTTTCAAGAGACCCAGTACTTC. As protein: CASSYGNFQETQYF.

This chain joins TRBV14 and TRBJ2-1; 8 bases are shared with TRBD2. The CDR3 is 13 residues long. CDR1 is SGHDN and CDR2 is FVKESK in the germline V gene. The V and J ends lost 4 bases and 9 bases, in that order; junction bases with no gene match: 5. CDR3 DNA sequence: TGTGCCAGCAGCCCGGACCGGGGGGGTGAGCAGTTCTTC. Encoded protein: CASSPDRGGEQFF.

This clonotype is medium-sized. CDR3 nucleotide sequence: TGTGCCAGCAGTTACGACTCCCCCGGGACAGATGAAAAACTGTTTTTT. It encodes CASSYDSPGTDEKLFF. The chain joins TRBV6-1 to TRBJ1-4; 7 bases agree with TRBD1. CDR1 is MNHNS and CDR2 is SASEGT in the germline V gene. The length of the CDR3 is 16 residues. Trimming at V came to 5 bases and at J to 6 bases, leaving 12 bases not matched to a gene.

The chain uses TRBV12-3 or TRBV12-4 and TRBJ2-7; D is possibly TRBD1 (5 bases). Trimming stripped 5 bases from V and 0 bases from J, with 11 bases between. This CDR3 has 14 amino acids. This CDR3 is CASSAQGYSYEQYF. The CDR3, as DNA: TGTGCCAGCAGTGCCCAGGGATACTCCTACGAGCAGTACTTC.

This clonotype is classed as medium-sized. Germline is not matched at one junction end, which may reflect a read error. The chain links TRBV28 to TRBJ2-5; 8 bases agree with TRBD1. CDR3 length equals 18 residues. CDR1 is MDHEN and CDR2 is SYDVKM in the germline V gene. The CDR3 sequence is CASNLQGEETIRRETQYF. The DNA for the CDR3 is TGTGCCAGCAATTTACAGGGGGAGGAAACGATTAGACGGGAGACCCAGTACTTC.

By share, this clonotype counts as medium-sized. The chain is built from TRBV7-6 and TRBJ2-6; D may be TRBD2 (6 bases). V was shortened by 2 bases and J by 0 bases, with 23 bases between the two germline ends. The germline V gene has CDR1 SGHVS and CDR2 FNYEAQ. This CDR3 comprises 21 residues. The CDR3 bases are TGTGCCAGCAGCTTAAGTAGGGAGGCCCCAGGTGGGAGCTCTGGGGCCAACGTCCTGACTTTC. As protein: CASSLSREAPGGSSGANVLTF.

The gene calls are TRBV4-1 and TRBJ2-5; 14 nucleotides line up with TRBD2. This CDR3 has 17 amino acids. V lost 6 bases, J lost 4 bases, and 10 bases stayed unmatched. Germline lookup yields CDR1 MGHRA and CDR2 YSYEKL. The CDR3 nucleotides are TGCGCCAGCAGACTCGGGACTAGCGGGGGAACGTCAGAGACCCAGTACTTC. Its protein is CASRLGTSGGTSETQYF.

V gene TRBV5-1 combines with J gene TRBJ2-7; TRBD2 matches at 7 bases. The germline gives CDR1 SGHRS, CDR2 YFSETQ. V trimming: 4 bases; J trimming: 2 bases; junction bases outside the gene matches: 6. This CDR3 is 14 amino acids long. The CDR3 reads CASSPGGTTYEQYF. CDR3 bases: TGCGCCAGCAGCCCCGGGGGGACTACCTACGAGCAGTACTTC.

This clonotype has only a few counts. The chain uses TRBV7-3 and TRBJ2-3; the D call may be TRBD1 or TRBD2 (5 bases each). The CDR3 is 15 amino acids. CDR1 is SGHTA, CDR2 FQGTGA, per germline. V dropped 5 bases and J dropped 3 bases, with 15 bases sitting between them. CDR3 nucleotide sequence: TGTGCCAGCAGCGACCAAGGGGACGGTACAGATACGCAGTATTTT. Protein: CASSDQGDGTDTQYF.

By share, this clonotype counts as medium-sized. The chain employs TRBV24-1 and TRBJ2-2, with 8 nucleotides matching TRBD1. J was trimmed by 3 bases and V by 0 bases; bases with no gene match: 2. In germline, CDR1 is KGHDR, CDR2 SFDVKD. The CDR3 runs to 16 residues. As DNA, the CDR3 is TGTGCCACCAGTGATTTGACGACAGGGGACACCGGGGAGCTGTTTTTT. Protein sequence: CATSDLTTGDTGELFF.

To note about this clonotype: With a much larger clone just one base away, this may be a read error. This CDR3 reads CASSEVVTWAVEPQHF. In nucleotides, the CDR3 is TGCGCCAGCAGTGAGGTCGTGACATGGGCGGTGGAGCCCCAGCATTTT. The rearrangement uses TRBV10-2 and TRBJ1-5; D is undetermined. This CDR3 spans 16 amino acids. Trimming stripped 2 bases from V and 8 bases from J, with 19 bases between. Germline CDR1 and CDR2: WSHSY and SAAADI.

The rearrangement links TRBV12-3 or TRBV12-4 to TRBJ2-5, with TRBD2 identical over 7 bases. V dropped 5 bases and J dropped 2; count of bases not matched to a gene: 8. The CDR3 has 15 amino acids. The CDR3 is CASSPGSSGQETQYF. The CDR3 region has the DNA TGTGCCAGCAGTCCTGGGAGTAGCGGGCAAGAGACCCAGTACTTC.

By frequency in the sample, this clonotype is medium-sized. The rearrangement joins TRBV7-9 to TRBJ2-3; 11 bases fit TRBD2. The CDR3 consists of 16 residues. CDR1 and CDR2 (germline): SEHNR, FQNEAQ (reference sequence). V lost 5 bases to trimming and J lost 3 bases; unmatched junction nucleotides: 7. CDR3 DNA: TGTGCCAGCAGCGGAGGGACTAGCGGTCCGACAGATACGCAGTATTTT. Translation gives CASSGGTSGPTDTQYF.

This clonotype is medium-sized (0.01 to 0.1%) by share. The rearrangement links TRBV28 to TRBJ2-7; weak D call: TRBD1 (6 bases). Trimming took 8 bases from V and 0 from J, leaving 8 bases between them. The CDR3 spans 12 residues. The germline gives CDR1 MDHEN, CDR2 SYDVKM. CDR3 sequence reads: CASRDNSYEQYF. As DNA, the CDR3 is TGTGCCAGCCGGGACAACTCCTACGAGCAGTACTTC.